This TCR beta chain was recovered during a study of cytomegalovirus exposure and HLA in healthy donors. Study-wide results and caveats: A few of the chains that were CMV-associated were confirmed in vitro to be specific for CMV antigens.

Comments on this clone: The antigen remains undetermined.

Measured with immunoSEQ multiplex PCR; TCRdb has only the in-frame clones, and not every one. The sample gives some 140,000 clones, roughly 79% of which show up once; roughly 30% is in the top ten. This clonotype originated in a man under 40 in good health and CMV-seropositive. The sample consisted of PBMCs.

The CDR3 nucleotides are TGTGCCAGTAGTATTAAAGCGGGAGTCTCCGAGCAGTACTTC. This sequence encodes CASSIKAGVSEQYF. The chain uses TRBV19 and TRBJ2-7; 8 bases fit TRBD2. The V and J ends lost 3 bases and 6 bases, in that order; junction bases with no gene match: 7. The germline gives CDR1 LNHDA, CDR2 SQIVND (reference sequence). This CDR3 contains 14 residues.